The TCR beta chain described here comes from a study of T-cell memory formation after mild COVID-19. TCRdb re-called the 5' RACE reads through MiXCR, storing one row per CDR3 protein. The sample lists roughly 130,000 distinct CDR3 sequences; less than 6.5% were seen once. General observations from the study: Some SARS-CoV-2-responding clones were already detected in memory before infection. The SARS-CoV-2 specificity of second-wave clones reaching peak at day 37 remained unverified.

This clonotype showed up many times. The target antigen is unknown. J lost 6 bases, V lost 5 bases, and 6 bases had no gene match. The CDR3 has 14 amino acids. Germline lookup yields CDR1 SGHRS and CDR2 YFSETQ. This TCR came from an adult woman who had mild COVID-19 (a few samples of this study predate the infection). Cell type and time point are not known. The sample taken for sequencing was PBMCs or a T cell subset sorted from them (not recorded which). The chain links TRBV5-1 to TRBJ2-1; 9 bases match TRBD1. As DNA, the CDR3 is TGCGCCAGCAGGTCGACAGGGGGGTCCAATGAGCAGTTCTTC. It is translated as CASRSTGGSNEQFF.